This T cell receptor beta chain was identified during a study of PD-L1 blockade in urothelial cancer. Libraries were prepared by immunoSEQ multiplex PCR; TCRdb keeps only in-frame clonotypes and omits some of them. The sample includes roughly 48,000 clones, 84% of them seen just once. The germline V gene has CDR1 KGHSH and CDR2 LQKENI. The CDR3 covers 14 residues. Trimming took 4 bases from V and 8 from J; bases not matched to a gene: 5. This clone was seen a few times. Sequenced material: PBMCs, taken around atezolizumab (anti-PD-L1) treatment. The chain combines TRBV18 with TRBJ1-4, with TRBD1 identical over 9 bases. The receptor was isolated from a man aged 35 to 55 with urothelial cancer. The CDR3 sequence: CASSLGTGSEKLFF. CDR3 sequence (DNA): TGTGCCAGCTCACTGGGGACAGGGTCCGAAAAACTGTTTTTT.